This paragraph reports one T cell receptor beta chain. The assay was immunoSEQ multiplex PCR, and TCRdb's table has in-frame clones only and misses some. The data hold more than 70,000 clones, with roughly 90% observed a single time. The record originates from a study of blood T cell repertoires in COVID-19. Germline values: CDR1 SGHDT, CDR2 YYEEEE. Germline trimming cut 0 bases from V and 9 bases from J; bases unmatched to any gene: 8. CDR3 length equals 17 residues. The sample taken for sequencing was peripheral blood. This receptor was taken from a human donor in a cohort sampled during active COVID-19. This chain connects TRBV5-6 to TRBJ2-1, with 14 nucleotides matching TRBD2. CDR3: CASSLGLAGGPFIEQFF. The CDR3 DNA follows: TGTGCCAGCAGCTTGGGACTAGCGGGAGGGCCTTTTATTGAGCAGTTCTTC.